This T cell receptor beta chain was recovered during a study of blood T cell repertoires in COVID-19. Study in general: The study drew acute and convalescent COVID-19 samples from the United States, Italy and Spain.

CDR3 length: 13 residues. Losses at the gene ends were 6 bases for V and 10 bases for J; bases not matched to a gene: 6. Germline lookup yields CDR1 SNHLY and CDR2 FYNNEI. The authors' processing: Amplified reference gene primers provided the basis for estimating nucleated cell counts. This table comes from immunoSEQ multiplex PCR, and its TCRdb copy is limited to in-frame clones, with some not included. V, J and clone size were drawn from that table, and D and trimming were deduced from the DNA. The table records about 75,000 clones, around 90% of them present only once. The gene calls are TRBV2 and TRBJ1-6; TRBD1 aligns across 7 bases. The receptor was isolated from a human donor in a cohort sampled during active COVID-19. Material for sequencing was peripheral blood. The CDR3 loop reads CASSRQGESPLHF. The CDR3 coding sequence is TGTGCCAGCAGCAGACAGGGCGAATCACCCCTCCACTTT.